These 26 T cell receptor beta chains originate from one sample sequenced in a study of blood T cells in healthy people across ages. Using a J-beta primer mix together with a sample-barcoded 5' primer, a second PCR was run for about 6 to 11 cycles. TCRdb re-called the 5' RACE reads through MiXCR, storing one row per CDR3 protein. The sample holds around 650,000 distinct CDR3 sequences; about 30% are singletons and the top ten take 15%. The material sequenced was blood. The origin of the receptors is a woman of 80 years or more in good health.

As regards this clonotype: A much more abundant neighbour one base away suggests this may be a read error. The chain links TRBV27 to TRBJ2-3; D tentatively fits TRBD1 or TRBD2 (5 bases each). The V gene's germline CDR1 is MNHEY and CDR2 SMNVEV (reference sequence). CDR3 length equals 14 residues. The CDR3 nucleotides are TGTGCCAGCAGCCGGGGCGTTTTCACAGATGCGCAGTATTTT. Its protein product is CASSRGVFTDAQYF.

At least ten counts were recorded for this clonotype. The rearrangement uses TRBV6-6 and TRBJ1-2; D is unresolved. The CDR3 runs 14 residues. Trimming pared 4 bases from V and 2 bases from J, leaving 11 bases between. The germline CDR1 and CDR2 sequences are MNHNY and SVGAGI (reference sequence). The CDR3 nucleotides read TGTGCCAGCAGTTTCGGAACACAGAACTATGGCTACACCTTC. Amino acid sequence: CASSFGTQNYGYTF.

This clonotype was observed a few times. With a much larger clone just one base away, this may be a read error. CDR3 region: CASSSRGGGETQFF. The CDR3 DNA reads TGTGCCAGCAGCTCGCGGGGGGGAGGTGAGACCCAGTTCTTC. The chain combines TRBV7-2 with TRBJ2-1; 9 bases map to TRBD2. V lost 4 bases, J lost 13 bases, and 11 bases stayed unmatched. Germline CDR1 SGHTA, CDR2 FQGNSA. The CDR3 consists of 14 residues.

In this sample, this clonotype turned up many times. The chain links TRBV5-1 to TRBJ2-3; D is undetermined. Trimming removed 7 bases at V and 2 bases at J, with 14 bases between. The CDR3 is 14 amino acids. Germline values: CDR1 SGHRS, CDR2 YFSETQ. In DNA, the CDR3 is TGCGCCAGCGCGGCGGCTGGTATCACAGATACGCAGTATTTT. It is translated as CASAAAGITDTQYF.

The chain combines TRBV27 with TRBJ1-5; D may be TRBD1 (5 bases). CDR1 is MNHEY and CDR2 is SMNVEV in the germline V gene (reference sequence). CDR3 length: 13 residues. V was pared by 5 bases and J by 7 bases, with 12 bases between. The CDR3 loop reads CASSPGMRQPQHF. Here the CDR3 DNA reads TGTGCCAGCAGTCCAGGGATGAGGCAGCCCCAGCATTTT.

This clonotype has at least ten counts. The chain carries TRBV5-1 and TRBJ2-7; perhaps D is TRBD1 or TRBD2 (5 bases each). CDR1 and CDR2 (germline): SGHRS, YFSETQ. The CDR3 spans 15 residues. V was clipped by 0 bases and J by 0 bases, with 10 bases between them. The CDR3 sequence: CASSLGGSISYEQYF. The DNA of the CDR3 is TGCGCCAGCAGCTTGGGGGGGTCTATCTCCTACGAGCAGTACTTC.

Ten or more counts support this clonotype. The gene calls are TRBV5-1 and TRBJ2-5; 10 bases map to TRBD2. In germline, CDR1 is SGHRS, CDR2 YFSETQ. V dropped 8 bases and J dropped 2; count of bases not matched to a gene: 9. The CDR3 is 15 amino acids. CDR3: CASTSGVVTQETQYF. CDR3 sequence (DNA): TGCGCCAGTACTAGCGGGGTTGTAACGCAAGAGACCCAGTACTTC.

This clonotype appeared many times. The V gene is TRBV30, the J gene TRBJ2-1; D not resolved. With 2 bases removed from V and 6 bases from J, the gap between germline ends came to 8 bases. The germline CDR1 and CDR2 sequences are GTSNPN and SVGIG (reference sequence). This CDR3 is 12 amino acids long. CDR3 in DNA: TGTGCCTGGAGTCGCTATATCAATGAGCAGTTCTTC. Amino acid sequence: CAWSRYINEQFF.

This clonotype occurred a few times. This chain connects TRBV5-1 to TRBJ2-1, with a possible D match to TRBD2 (7 bases). Per the germline V gene, CDR1 is SGHRS and CDR2 is YFSETQ. Trimming removed 5 bases at V and 4 bases at J, with 13 bases between. CDR3 length: 14 residues. In nucleotides, the CDR3 is TGCGCCAGCAGTGGTGGGGGGGCATACAATGAGCAGTTCTTC. Amino acid sequence: CASSGGGAYNEQFF.

This clonotype appeared many times. The genes are TRBV11-2 and TRBJ2-5; 7 nucleotides agree with TRBD1. Germline V CDR1 and CDR2: SGHAT, FQNNGV. The V gene end was trimmed by 1 base and the J gene end by 2 bases; junction bases not matched to a gene: 10. This CDR3 spans 17 amino acids. The CDR3 coding sequence is TGTGCCAGCAGCTTAGGCGGTTCAGGGGGAACACAAGAGACCCAGTACTTC. Amino acid sequence: CASSLGGSGGTQETQYF.

Ten or more counts support this clonotype. V is TRBV27 and J is TRBJ2-7, with 10 bases fitting TRBD2. From germline, CDR1 is MNHEY and CDR2 SMNVEV (reference sequence). The CDR3 totals 13 residues. Trimming removed 3 bases from V and 6 bases from J; junction bases left unmatched: 2. CDR3 sequence reads: CASSFSGGGEQYF. CDR3 nucleotide sequence: TGTGCCAGCAGTTTCAGCGGGGGGGGCGAGCAGTACTTC.

V is TRBV29-1 and J is TRBJ2-3; possible D gene TRBD1, 6 bases. This CDR3 region has 14 residues. Per germline, CDR1 SQVTM and CDR2 ANQGSEA. Trimming pared 6 bases from V and 5 bases from J, leaving 18 bases between. The CDR3 loop reads CSVLVGQPRDTQYF. CDR3 DNA: TGCAGCGTCTTGGTAGGACAGCCAAGAGATACGCAGTATTTT.

This clonotype came up a few times. J is TRBJ1-2 and V is TRBV30, with D maybe TRBD1 (5 bases). This CDR3 contains 14 residues. Germline loops: CDR1 GTSNPN, CDR2 SVGIG (reference sequence). Trimming shortened V by 8 bases and J by 0 bases, and 16 bases separated the two germline ends. Written as DNA, the CDR3 is TGTGCCGGACATTCAGGAGATCCTAACTATGGCTACACCTTC. This gives the protein CAGHSGDPNYGYTF.

In its sample, this clonotype was seen many times. This rearrangement joins TRBV7-9 to TRBJ2-3; the D gene is possibly TRBD1 (5 bases). CDR3 length equals 16 residues. Looked up from germline, CDR1 is SEHNR and CDR2 is FQNEAQ (reference sequence). V lost 5 bases and J lost 1, with 16 bases in between. The CDR3 sequence is CASSPRGVARTDTQYF. CDR3 DNA sequence: TGTGCCAGCAGCCCAAGGGGCGTCGCCCGCACAGATACGCAGTATTTT.

This clonotype has just a few counts. A much larger clone differs by one base, so this may be a read error. This chain links TRBV6-5 with TRBJ2-5; possible D gene TRBD2, 5 bases. The DNA end favors TRBJ2-1, so the J call may be wrong. Germline CDR1 is MNHEY and CDR2 is SVGAGI. This CDR3 comprises 15 residues. DNA of the CDR3: TGTGCCAGCAGCCGGGGTTCCTCAGGCCAAGAGACCCAGTTCTTC. The encoded protein is CASSRGSSGQETQFF.

This clonotype has at least ten counts. The chain has TRBV7-6 and TRBJ1-5, with 7 bases aligning to TRBD1. The CDR3 runs to 15 residues. Germline CDR1 reads SGHVS; CDR2 reads FNYEAQ. The ends lost 0 bases at V and 6 bases at J; junction bases unmatched: 5. CDR3 sequence reads: CASSLATGAAQPQHF. DNA of the CDR3: TGTGCCAGCAGCTTAGCCACAGGGGCAGCTCAGCCCCAGCATTTT.

V gene TRBV20-1 combines with J gene TRBJ1-2; D perhaps matches TRBD1 (5 bases). Trimming left V 3 bases short and J 4 bases short, with 18 bases between. CDR3 length: 15 amino acids. Germline V CDR1 and CDR2: DFQATT, SNEGSKA (reference sequence). CDR3 amino acids: CSASIGPGSGYGYTF. The DNA of the CDR3 is TGCAGTGCTAGTATCGGGCCAGGGTCCGGCTATGGCTACACCTTC.

A few counts support this clonotype. A read error may explain this, as a much larger clone is one base away. This chain links TRBV5-4 with TRBJ2-6, with D possibly matching TRBD1 (5 bases). The CDR3 loop spans 16 amino acids. Per germline, CDR1 SGHNT and CDR2 YYREEE (reference sequence). The CDR3 spells CASSWLTVSGANVRTF. CDR3 sequence (DNA): TGTGCCAGCAGCTGGCTAACCGTCTCTGGGGCCAACGTCCGGACTTTC.

This clonotype was detected ten times or more. CDR3 residues: CASSFESGKLFF. The CDR3 DNA reads TGTGCCAGCAGCTTTGAGTCGGGAAAACTGTTTTTT. This chain joins TRBV7-6 and TRBJ1-4; D gene unclear. Germline V gene data show CDR1 as SGHVS and CDR2 as FNYEAQ. The germline V and J ends were trimmed by 3 bases and 10 bases, with 9 bases remaining between them. CDR3 length equals 12 residues.

This clonotype showed up just a few times. Being one base from a much bigger clone, this may be a read error. The chain carries TRBV9 and TRBJ2-3, with a weak D call TRBD1 (5 bases). Germline assignment: CDR1 SGDLS and CDR2 YYNGEE. This CDR3 comprises 15 residues. The CDR3, as DNA: TGTGCCAGCAGCGTAGCGGCGTTTGGCACAGGTACGCAGTATTTT. It is translated as CASSVAAFGTGTQYF.

This clonotype was seen a handful of times. This could be a read error, since a much larger clone is one nucleotide away. V gene TRBV6-6 combines with J gene TRBJ2-4; 7 nucleotides align to TRBD1. The CDR3 has 16 residues. Germline V gives CDR1 MNHNY, CDR2 SVGAGI (reference sequence). The J segment lost 3 bases and the V segment lost 6 bases, leaving 11 bases of the junction unmatched. DNA for the CDR3: TGTGCCAGCAGAGCCAGACAGGGAGTGAGCAAAAACATTCAGTACTTC. Protein sequence: CASRARQGVSKNIQYF.

The table lists this clonotype with many counts. This sequence joins TRBV12-3 or TRBV12-4 and TRBJ2-6, with D possibly TRBD1 on 6 matching bases. V lost 6 bases and J 1 base, leaving 16 bases between the germline ends. This CDR3 is built from 17 residues. The CDR3 DNA sequence: TGTGCCAGCAGCCCGGGACACGGGGTTTCTGGGGCCAACGTCCTGACTTTC. This sequence encodes CASSPGHGVSGANVLTF.

This clonotype was detected a few times. The rearrangement links TRBV21-1 to TRBJ2-3; the table's D call, TRBD2, was not checked against the DNA. TRBV21-1 is labeled a pseudogene. The CDR3 length is 16 residues. The CDR3 region is CASSKVSGGRADTQYF. In DNA form, the CDR3 reads TGTGCCAGCAGCAAAGTTAGCGGGGGGCGGGCAGATACGCAGTATTTT.

This clonotype occurred many times. This rearrangement joins TRBV29-1 to TRBJ1-1; D is perhaps TRBD1 (6 bases). The CDR3 sequence is 14 residues long. CDR1 and CDR2 (germline): SQVTM, ANQGSEA. Trimming took 1 base from V and 5 from J, leaving 14 bases between them. CDR3 sequence (DNA): TGCAGCGTTGAAGGCCGGGGGCTGAGTACTGAAGCTTTCTTT. Its translation: CSVEGRGLSTEAFF.

This clonotype was seen many times. The rearrangement links TRBV6-6 to TRBJ1-6; tentatively, D is TRBD1 (5 bases). CDR3 size: 12 residues. CDR1 is MNHNY, CDR2 SVGAGI, per germline (reference sequence). Trimming removed 6 bases at V and 11 bases at J, with 11 bases between. CDR3 DNA sequence: TGTGCCAGCAGGTTCACAGGTACACCCCTCCACTTT. Encoded protein: CASRFTGTPLHF.

To note about this clonotype: A much larger clone differs from this one at a single base, so this may be a read error. This chain uses TRBV5-1 with TRBJ2-7; 7 nucleotides match TRBD2. CDR3 size: 15 residues. CDR1 is SGHRS and CDR2 is YFSETQ in the germline V gene. The CDR3 protein is CTSSWESRSGGEQYF. As DNA, the CDR3 is TGCACCAGCAGCTGGGAGTCCCGTTCGGGGGGCGAGCAGTACTTC.